These 27 T cell receptor beta chains were sequenced from one sample in a study of blood T cell repertoires in COVID-19. TCRdb's table, derived via immunoSEQ multiplex PCR, lists solely in-frame clones and lacks some. This sample carries under 300,000 clones, approximately 84% of them seen once, and the ten largest clones take around 1.6%. Sequencing was done on a sample of peripheral blood. The receptors here all came from a human donor with COVID-19, enrolled during active disease. The donor label of this sample is uncertain.

This chain uses TRBV28 with TRBJ2-5; TRBD1 matches at 8 bases. V shed 2 bases and J 4 bases; nucleotides not matched to a gene: 3. Germline V gene sequence: CDR1 MDHEN, CDR2 SYDVKM. The CDR3 runs to 14 residues. CDR3: CASSLQGARETQYF. DNA of the CDR3: TGTGCCAGCAGTTTACAGGGGGCGCGAGAGACCCAGTACTTC.

In this sample, this clone turned up a few times. V usage is TRBV7-3 and J usage is TRBJ1-6; no firm D call. The CDR3 covers 15 residues. Trimming stripped 0 bases from V and 4 bases from J, with 7 bases between. Germline V CDR1 and CDR2: SGHTA, FQGTGA. The CDR3 DNA is TGTGCCAGCAGCTTAACGGGCAGATATAATTCACCCCTCCACTTT. Protein: CASSLTGRYNSPLHF. The full variable domain, in which reference TRBV7-3 and TRBJ1-6 provide the parts outside the CDR3, is GAGVSQTPSNKVTEKGKYVELRCDPISGHTALYWYRQSLGQGPEFLIYFQGTGAADDSGLPNDRFFAVRPEGSVSTLKIQRTERGDSAVYLCASSLTGRYNSPLHFGNGTRLTVT.

This rearrangement joins TRBV7-3 to TRBJ2-7; the D gene is possibly TRBD1 (6 bases). The V gene's germline CDR1 is SGHTA and CDR2 FQGTGA. V dropped 2 bases and J dropped 3 bases, with 14 bases sitting between them. CDR3 size: 15 residues. The CDR3 coding sequence is TGTGCCAGCAGCTTATTCCAGGGGCCCGACTACGAGCAGTACTTC. This encodes CASSLFQGPDYEQYF.

The V call is TRBV14, the J call TRBJ1-1; tentatively, D is TRBD1 (5 bases). The CDR3 has 14 residues. The V end was cut by 1 base, the J end by 10 bases, with 16 bases between. Germline V CDR1 and CDR2: SGHDN, FVKESK. The CDR3 here is CASSQGSDAGRAFF. In nucleotides, the CDR3 is TGTGCCAGCAGCCAAGGGTCCGACGCGGGACGAGCTTTCTTT.

This chain connects TRBV7-2 to TRBJ1-5, with D perhaps matching TRBD1 (5 bases). V lost 2 bases, J lost 1 base, and 21 bases lay in between. The CDR3 length is 19 residues. Germline V lookup: CDR1 SGHTA, CDR2 FQGNSA. The CDR3 protein is CASSLTSGWTTVSNQPQHF. The CDR3 DNA follows: TGTGCCAGCAGCTTAACGTCCGGTTGGACGACAGTGAGCAATCAGCCCCAGCATTTT.

J is TRBJ2-5 and V is TRBV30; 9 nucleotides line up with TRBD2. The CDR3 runs 16 residues. Germline-derived CDR1 and CDR2 are GTSNPN and SVGIG (reference sequence). V shed 0 bases, J shed 1 base, and the junction held 6 bases outside the gene matches. This CDR3 reads CAWSVEAGGLQETQYF. The CDR3 DNA follows: TGTGCCTGGAGTGTTGAGGCGGGAGGGCTCCAAGAGACCCAGTACTTC.

A remark on this clone: At one end the junction does not follow the germline gene, possibly because of a read error. This chain uses TRBV7-7 with TRBJ2-1, with 8 bases identical to TRBD2. CDR1 and CDR2 (germline): SSHAT, FNYEAQ (reference sequence). CDR3 length: 15 residues. CDR3 amino acids: CASSLRSGGVNEQFF. In DNA, the CDR3 is TGTGCTAGCAGCTTAAGGTCCGGGGGGGTGAATGAGCAGTTCTTC.

This chain links TRBV3-1 (or the pseudogene TRBV3-2) with TRBJ2-7; 8 bases fit TRBD2. Germline lookup yields CDR1 LGHDT and CDR2 YNNKEL (reference sequence). Losses at the gene ends were 4 bases for V and 3 bases for J; bases not matched to a gene: 5. This CDR3 has 14 residues. CDR3 in amino acids: CASSPSLAGYEQYF. The CDR3 nucleotides are TGTGCCAGCAGCCCTTCTCTAGCGGGCTACGAGCAGTACTTC.

CDR3 loop: CASSHGRMGAGQPQHF. DNA of the CDR3: TGTGCCAGCAGCCATGGACGTATGGGGGCCGGTCAGCCCCAGCATTTT. The rearrangement links TRBV28 to TRBJ1-5; a weak D match, TRBD1 (6 bases). The CDR3 totals 16 residues. CDR1 and CDR2 (germline): MDHEN, SYDVKM. V was clipped by 6 bases and J by 6 bases, with 21 bases between them.

V gene TRBV29-1 combines with J gene TRBJ2-5, with D possibly TRBD2 on 6 matching bases. There are 12 residues in the CDR3. Deletions cut 4 bases from V and 3 bases from J, with 9 bases between. Germline V gene data show CDR1 as SQVTM and CDR2 as ANQGSEA. The CDR3 DNA is TGCAGCGTTGGGGACTGGGAAGAGACCCAGTACTTC. It translates to CSVGDWEETQYF.

The V call is TRBV7-2, the J call TRBJ2-3, with D unresolved. V lost 2 bases to trimming and J lost 0 bases, with 9 bases between them. The CDR3 loop spans 15 amino acids. The germline V gene encodes CDR1 SGHTA and CDR2 FQGNSA. The DNA of the CDR3 is TGTGCCAGCAGCTTACATTATGGCAGCACAGATACGCAGTATTTT. This gives the protein CASSLHYGSTDTQYF.

The genes are TRBV5-6 and TRBJ2-1, with 11 bases aligning to TRBD2. Trimming at V came to 0 bases and at J to 3 bases, leaving 2 bases not matched to a gene. The germline gives CDR1 SGHDT, CDR2 YYEEEE. There are 16 residues in the CDR3. The CDR3 reads CASSLVGTSGYNEQFF. CDR3 nucleotide sequence: TGTGCCAGCAGCTTGGTCGGGACTAGCGGCTACAATGAGCAGTTCTTC.

The V gene is TRBV27, the J gene TRBJ1-1; tentatively, D is TRBD1 (5 bases). The length of the CDR3 is 12 residues. Trimming stripped 7 bases from V and 4 bases from J, with 10 bases between. Germline V CDR1 and CDR2: MNHEY, SMNVEV (reference sequence). CDR3 coding DNA: TGTGCCAGCATGCGGGGGGGCACTGAAGCTTTCTTT. Translating it yields CASMRGGTEAFF.

The sample holds one count of this clone. As DNA, the CDR3 is TGTGCCAGCAGCTTGGGACTAGATGTGTACGAGCAGTACTTC. It is translated as CASSLGLDVYEQYF. The rearrangement joins TRBV7-9 to TRBJ2-7; TRBD2 aligns across 8 bases. The germline V gene encodes CDR1 SEHNR and CDR2 FQNEAQ (reference sequence). V shed 3 bases, J shed 4 bases, and the junction held 5 bases outside the gene matches. The CDR3 extends over 14 amino acids.

As regards this clone: Additional DNA sequences in this sample encode the identical CDR3. V gene TRBV3-1 (or the pseudogene TRBV3-2) combines with J gene TRBJ2-1; D may be TRBD2 (6 bases). Trimming stripped 0 bases from V and 0 bases from J, with 9 bases between. The CDR3 extends over 16 amino acids. Germline CDR1 and CDR2: LGHDT and YNNKEL (reference sequence). CDR3 nucleotide sequence: TGTGCCAGCAGCCAAGATCCCGGGAGCTCCTACAATGAGCAGTTCTTC. Its protein product is CASSQDPGSSYNEQFF.

V usage is TRBV18 and J usage is TRBJ2-2; D perhaps matches TRBD2 (5 bases). The germline gives CDR1 KGHSH, CDR2 LQKENI. V was shortened by 1 base and J by 6 bases, with 12 bases between the two germline ends. CDR3 size: 15 residues. The CDR3 spells CASSPRLLVAGELFF. CDR3 bases: TGTGCCAGCTCACCACGGTTACTAGTTGCCGGGGAGCTGTTTTTT.

The V and J genes are TRBV5-1 and TRBJ1-4; TRBD1 is a possible D gene (5 bases). V shed 0 bases and J shed 3 bases, with 12 bases lying between them. Germline assignment: CDR1 SGHRS and CDR2 YFSETQ. The CDR3 runs 16 residues. CDR3: CASSLASRVANEKLFF. The CDR3 nucleotides are TGCGCCAGCAGCTTGGCCAGCAGGGTAGCTAATGAAAAACTGTTTTTT. The full variable domain, rest sourced from reference TRBV5-1 and TRBJ1-4, is KAGVTQTPRYLIKTRGQQVTLSCSPISGHRSVSWYQQTPGQGLQFLFEYFSETQRNKGNFPGRFSGRQFSNSRSEMNVSTLELGDSALYLCASSLASRVANEKLFFGSGTQLSVL.

The rearrangement links TRBV7-6 to TRBJ2-6; TRBD1 might be the D (6 bases). The V gene lost 5 bases and the J gene lost 0 bases, with 11 bases spanning the gap. Germline lookup yields CDR1 SGHVS and CDR2 FNYEAQ. The CDR3 is 16 residues long. CDR3 in DNA: TGTGCCAGCAGCCCTCGACAGGCCTCTGGGGCCAACGTCCTGACTTTC. Translation: CASSPRQASGANVLTF. Together with reference TRBV7-6 and TRBJ2-6, the CDR3 gives the full variable domain: GAGVSQSPRYKVTKRGQDVALRCDPISGHVSLYWYRQALGQGPEFLTYFNYEAQQDKSGLPNDRFSAERPEGSISTLTIQRTEQRDSAMYRCASSPRQASGANVLTFGAGSRLTVL.

CDR3 in amino acids: CASRDGQGANQPQHF. CDR3 sequence (DNA): TGTGCCAGCAGAGACGGACAGGGGGCGAATCAGCCCCAGCATTTT. The rearrangement joins TRBV28 to TRBJ1-5; TRBD1 matches 11 bases. CDR3 length: 15 residues. The V and J ends lost 6 bases and 4 bases, in that order; junction bases with no gene match: 5. Germline lookup yields CDR1 MDHEN and CDR2 SYDVKM.

This chain uses TRBV5-8 with TRBJ1-4; tentatively, D is TRBD1 (5 bases). The CDR3 runs 18 residues. Trimming took 4 bases from V and 1 from J, leaving 20 bases between them. In germline, CDR1 is SGHTS, CDR2 YDEGEE. Written as DNA, the CDR3 is TGTGCCAGCAGCCAAGACCTCTCCACGCAGGGAACTAATGAAAAACTGTTTTTT. Residues: CASSQDLSTQGTNEKLFF. Using reference TRBV5-8 and TRBJ1-4 for the parts outside the CDR3, the full variable domain is EAGVTQSPTHLIKTRGQQATLRCSPISGHTSVYWYQQALGLGLQFLLWYDEGEERNRGNFPPRFSGRQFPNYSSELNVNALELEDSALYLCASSQDLSTQGTNEKLFFGSGTQLSVL.

This clone occurred once. The chain employs TRBV18 and TRBJ2-3; 10 bases are a match to TRBD1. This CDR3 is built from 16 residues. CDR1 is KGHSH, CDR2 LQKENI, per germline. Trimming took 3 bases from V and 3 from J; bases not matched to a gene: 6. This CDR3 is CASSPDRGVRTDTQYF. Here the CDR3 DNA reads TGTGCCAGCTCACCGGACAGGGGGGTAAGGACAGATACGCAGTATTTT. Full variable domain (rest looked up from reference TRBV18 and TRBJ2-3): NAGVMQNPRHLVRRRGQEARLRCSPMKGHSHVYWYRQLPEEGLKFMVYLQKENIIDESGMPKERFSAEFPKEGPSILRIQQVVRGDSAAYFCASSPDRGVRTDTQYFGPGTRLTVL.

V usage is TRBV4-2 and J usage is TRBJ1-2; 7 nucleotides match TRBD1. Trimming at V came to 0 bases and at J to 4 bases, leaving 8 bases not matched to a gene. Per the germline V gene, CDR1 is LGHNA and CDR2 is YNFKEQ. This CDR3 comprises 16 residues. CDR3 region: CASSQEQGTTVYGYTF. The DNA for the CDR3 is TGTGCCAGCAGCCAAGAACAGGGGACGACCGTCTATGGCTACACCTTC.

J is TRBJ1-2 and V is TRBV28, with D perhaps matching TRBD1 (5 bases). The V end was cut by 6 bases, the J end by 7 bases, with 18 bases between. Germline assignment: CDR1 MDHEN and CDR2 SYDVKM. The CDR3 extends over 14 amino acids. In nucleotides, the CDR3 is TGTGCCAGCAGGCCGGGGGGGAATCTATTTGGCTACACCTTC. It yields the protein CASRPGGNLFGYTF.

The chain joins TRBV6-6 to TRBJ2-5, with 7 positions matching TRBD2. Germline values: CDR1 MNHNY, CDR2 SVGAGI (reference sequence). Trimming took 6 bases from V and 3 from J; bases not matched to a gene: 10. The CDR3 length is 15 residues. As DNA, the CDR3 is TGTGCCAGCAGAGACAAGGCTAGCGGCAAAGAGACCCAGTACTTC. Translating gives CASRDKASGKETQYF.

This chain connects TRBV10-3 to TRBJ1-4; D call uncertain. There are 12 residues in the CDR3. V was trimmed by 4 bases and J by 5 bases, leaving 5 bases between them. Germline V gene lookup returns CDR1 ENHRY and CDR2 SYGVKD. The CDR3 nucleotides are TGTGCCATCAGTGGAGAAAATGAAAAACTGTTTTTT. Translation: CAISGENEKLFF.

The table lists this clone with a few counts. The chain couples TRBV27 to TRBJ2-1; 8 nucleotides agree with TRBD1. The V gene end was trimmed by 3 bases and the J gene end by 7 bases; junction bases not matched to a gene: 2. The CDR3 extends over 13 amino acids. Germline values: CDR1 MNHEY, CDR2 SMNVEV (reference sequence). The CDR3, as DNA: TGTGCCAGCAGTTTGAGACAGGGGAATGAGCAGTTCTTC. Its protein product is CASSLRQGNEQFF.

This chain joins TRBV30 and TRBJ2-1; D remains ambiguous. With 3 bases removed from V and 8 bases from J, the gap between germline ends came to 17 bases. Germline V CDR1 and CDR2: GTSNPN, SVGIG (reference sequence). The CDR3 sequence is 14 residues long. CDR3 protein: CAWRPAPTSHEQFF. CDR3 nucleotide sequence: TGTGCCTGGAGACCCGCACCTACGTCCCATGAGCAGTTCTTC.